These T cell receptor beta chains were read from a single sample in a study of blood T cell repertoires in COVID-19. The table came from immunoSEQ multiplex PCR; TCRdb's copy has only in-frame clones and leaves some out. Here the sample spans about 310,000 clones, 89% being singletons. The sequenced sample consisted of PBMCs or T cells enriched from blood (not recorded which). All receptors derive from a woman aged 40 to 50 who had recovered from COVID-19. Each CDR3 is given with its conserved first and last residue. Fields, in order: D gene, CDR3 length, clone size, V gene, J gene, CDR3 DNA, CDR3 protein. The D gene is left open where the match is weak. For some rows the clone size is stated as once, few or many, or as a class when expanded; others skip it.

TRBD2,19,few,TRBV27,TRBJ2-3,TGTGCCAGCAGTCCCCGATTTAGCGGGGGGGCCTTAGGCACAGATACGCAGTATTTT,CASSPRFSGGALGTDTQYF
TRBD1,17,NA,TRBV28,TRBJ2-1,TGTGCCAGCACCGTTCGTACCGGGACAGGGGGAAACAATGAGCAGTTCTTC,CASTVRTGTGGNNEQFF
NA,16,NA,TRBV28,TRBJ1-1,TGTGCCAGCAGTTCGGGCGCCTCAGGGGTGAACACTGAAGCTTTCTTT,CASSSGASGVNTEAFF
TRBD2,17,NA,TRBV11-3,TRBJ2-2,TGTGCCAGCAGCTTAGAATTAGCGGGAGGGAACACCGGGGAGCTGTTTTTT,CASSLELAGGNTGELFF
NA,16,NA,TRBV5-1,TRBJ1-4,TGCGCCAGCAGCCTGGAAATACTGGGGCCTAATGAAAAACTGTTTTTT,CASSLEILGPNEKLFF
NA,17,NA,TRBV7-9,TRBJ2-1,TGTGCCAGCAGCTCATTAGGTGGAGGACAGTTCTACAATGAGCAGTTCTTC,CASSSLGGGQFYNEQFF
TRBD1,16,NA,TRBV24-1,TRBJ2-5,TGTGCCACCAGTGATTTGCCACGACAGGGCTCAGAGACCCAGTACTTC,CATSDLPRQGSETQYF
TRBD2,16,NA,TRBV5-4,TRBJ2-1,TGTGCCAGCAGCTCATCCTATAGCGGGGGGGAGAATGAGCAGTTCTTC,CASSSSYSGGENEQFF
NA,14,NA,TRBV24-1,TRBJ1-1,TGTGCCACCAGTTCAACAGGGTTGAACACTGAAGCTTTCTTT,CATSSTGLNTEAFF
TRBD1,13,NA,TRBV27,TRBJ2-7,TGTGCCAGCAGAATACAGGGGACGGACGAGCAGTACTTC,CASRIQGTDEQYF
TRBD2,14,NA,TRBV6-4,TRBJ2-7,TGTGCCAGCAGTGATAACCGGGACTACAACGAGCAGTACTTC,CASSDNRDYNEQYF
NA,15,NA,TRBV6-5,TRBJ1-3,TGTGCCAGCAGCTCCGCGGGGGGTGGTGGAAACACCATATATTTT,CASSSAGGGGNTIYF
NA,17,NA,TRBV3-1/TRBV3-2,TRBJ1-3,TGTGCCAGCAGCCACGGACAGCTAATCCACTCTGGAAACACCATATATTTT,CASSHGQLIHSGNTIYF
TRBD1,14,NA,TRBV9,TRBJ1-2,TGTGCCAGCAGCGGCGGACAGGGAGGGGATGGCTACACCTTC,CASSGGQGGDGYTF
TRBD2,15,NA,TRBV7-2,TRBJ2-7,TGTGCCAGCAGCCTGGGCGGGAGCCCCCTCTACGAGCAGTACTTC,CASSLGGSPLYEQYF
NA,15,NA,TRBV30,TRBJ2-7,TGTGCCTGGAGTGTGGGGGGGGTATTCAGGGGCGAGCAGTACTTC,CAWSVGGVFRGEQYF
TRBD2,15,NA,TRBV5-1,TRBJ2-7,TGCGCCAGCAGTGCTTGGCTAGCGGGAACCAACGAGCAGTACTTC,CASSAWLAGTNEQYF
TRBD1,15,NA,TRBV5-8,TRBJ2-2,TGTGCCAGCACCGCAGGGGGCAGAAGGAACGGGGAGCTGTTTTTT,CASTAGGRRNGELFF
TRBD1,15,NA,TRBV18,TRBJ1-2,TGTGCCAGCTCACCACAAGCTGGACAGGGCTATGGCTACACCTTC,CASSPQAGQGYGYTF
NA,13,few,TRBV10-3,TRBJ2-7,TGTGCCATCAGTGGACTAGAACCTTACGAGCAGTACTTC,CAISGLEPYEQYF
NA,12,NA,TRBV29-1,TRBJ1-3,TGCAGCGCTGGGGGCCCCGGAAACACCATATATTTT,CSAGGPGNTIYF
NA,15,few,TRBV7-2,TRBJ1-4,TGTGCCAGCAGCGCAGGACAGATCGAGAATGAAAAACTGTTTTTT,CASSAGQIENEKLFF
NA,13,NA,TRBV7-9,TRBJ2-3,TGTGCCAGCAGCTTCAGGGGGGCAGATACGCAGTATTTT,CASSFRGADTQYF
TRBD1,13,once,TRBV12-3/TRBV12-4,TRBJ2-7,TGTGCCAGCAGCCACAGGGGTTCCTACGAGCAGTACTTC,CASSHRGSYEQYF
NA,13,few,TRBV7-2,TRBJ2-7,TGTGCCAGCAGCTCCGGACTGAACTACGAGCAGTACTTC,CASSSGLNYEQYF